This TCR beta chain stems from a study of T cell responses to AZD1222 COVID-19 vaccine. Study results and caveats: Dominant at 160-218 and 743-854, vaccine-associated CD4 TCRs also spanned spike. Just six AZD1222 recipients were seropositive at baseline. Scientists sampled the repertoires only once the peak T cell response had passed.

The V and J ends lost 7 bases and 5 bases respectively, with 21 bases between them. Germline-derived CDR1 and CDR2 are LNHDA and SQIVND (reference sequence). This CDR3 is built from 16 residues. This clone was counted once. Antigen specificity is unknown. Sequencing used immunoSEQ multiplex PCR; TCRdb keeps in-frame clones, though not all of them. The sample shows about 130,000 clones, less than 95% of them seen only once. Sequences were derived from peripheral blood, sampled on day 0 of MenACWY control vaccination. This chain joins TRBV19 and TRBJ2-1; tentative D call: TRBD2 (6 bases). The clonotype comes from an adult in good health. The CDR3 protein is CASTLMGGVNHNEQFF. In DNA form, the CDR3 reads TGTGCCAGTACCCTAATGGGGGGAGTAAACCACAATGAGCAGTTCTTC.